This TCR beta chain was retrieved from a study of T cell responses to AZD1222 COVID-19 vaccine. Findings and limits, study-wide: Unmutated variant regions are reportedly the target of nearly half of TCRs that are spike-specific.

The repertoire was sequenced with immunoSEQ multiplex PCR; TCRdb's copy has only in-frame clones and lacks some. The sample lists under 200,000 clones; 85% to 95% were seen once. This CDR3 has 16 amino acids. Trimming removed 7 bases at V and 7 bases at J, with 23 bases between. CDR1 is MDHEN, CDR2 SYDVKM, per germline. Regarding this clone: Its cognate antigen is unknown.

The rearrangement uses TRBV28 and TRBJ1-5; D is undetermined. Sequences were derived from peripheral blood, sampled on day 0 of AZD1222 vaccination. The sequence derives from an adult in good health. CDR3 region: CASTPGEGAWEQPQHF. The CDR3 nucleotides are TGTGCCAGCACCCCCGGGGAGGGCGCCTGGGAGCAGCCCCAGCATTTT.